The present T cell receptor beta chain was sequenced within a study of CXCR3-negative and CXCR3-positive naive CD8 T cells. Study conclusions and caveats: Naive subsets had comparable surface CD5; TCR strength was inferred from TRB CDR3 properties.

UMI labels and 5' RACE were used to prepare the TRB cDNA libraries. Reanalyzing the 5' RACE reads, TCRdb keeps one entry per CDR3 protein, without DNA. This sample's table has around 26,000 distinct CDR3 sequences. As for this clonotype: Its antigen is not known.

The sequencing sample was made of naive CXCR3- CD8+ T cells from blood. Documented subset: CD45RO-CCR7+CD27+CD95- naive CD8+ T cells lacking CXCR3 (TNR3-). This TCR came from a human donor in good health. Some clones in this sample may be carry-over from other donors' samples.

CDR3 sequence: CASSYSSGLETNEQFF. The rearrangement links TRBV6-2 or TRBV6-3 to TRBJ2-1; TCRdb names TRBD2, which stays unverified in the absence of DNA. CDR3 length: 16 residues. Germline CDR1 and CDR2: MNHEY and SVGEGT.